Given below is one TCR beta chain in context. Construction of the TCRbeta library involved unique molecular identifiers. In TCRdb, the PCR reads were re-called with MiXCR into one record per CDR3 protein. The sample records just under 550,000 distinct CDR3 sequences, 18% being singletons. Trimming cost V 0 bases and J 4 bases; bases outside gene matches: 11. The V gene's germline CDR1 is LGHNA and CDR2 YNFKEQ. The CDR3 contains 18 residues. The record originates from a study of T-cell reconstitution after alpha-beta-depleted transplantation in children. This sequence originates from a human donor who donated a stem cell graft to a child with acute lymphoblastic leukemia. This sequence joins TRBV4-2 and TRBJ2-7, with TRBD2 matching over 11 bases. The input for sequencing was PBMCs from the stem cell graft donor, taken from the stem cell graft. The CDR3 reads CASSQELFPGTSGYEQYF. The CDR3 region has the DNA TGTGCCAGCAGCCAAGAACTATTTCCCGGGACTAGCGGATACGAGCAGTACTTC.